Each of the 31 T cell receptor beta chains below was sequenced from the same sample in a study of early stage breast cancer tumors. Produced via immunoSEQ multiplex PCR; TCRdb's table is partial and in-frame only. Among approximately 48,000 clones, around 90% were seen once, and the ten largest hold 4% to 5.5%. The sequenced sample consisted of blood. Receptors were obtained from a person aged 70 to 85 with breast cancer.

The V call is TRBV5-6, the J call TRBJ2-7; 7 nucleotides agree with TRBD1. CDR1 and CDR2 from the germline V gene are SGHDT and YYEEEE. CDR3 size: 15 residues. The V segment lost 4 bases and the J segment 1 base; nucleotides outside the gene matches: 8. CDR3 residues: CASSLSGTVSYEQYF. The CDR3, as DNA: TGTGCCAGCAGCCTATCCGGGACAGTTTCCTACGAGCAGTACTTC.

CDR3 sequence (DNA): TGTGCCAGCAGCTTCATGAGAACTAGCGAGGAGCAGTTCTTC. It yields the protein CASSFMRTSEEQFF. The chain is built from TRBV7-2 and TRBJ2-1; TRBD2 matches 7 bases. The CDR3 is 14 residues long. V dropped 3 bases and J dropped 10; count of bases not matched to a gene: 9. Germline values: CDR1 SGHTA, CDR2 FQGNSA.

The chain joins TRBV9 to TRBJ2-4, with 11 bases identical to TRBD2. Germline loops: CDR1 SGDLS, CDR2 YYNGEE. The V gene end was trimmed by 3 bases and the J gene end by 7 bases; junction bases not matched to a gene: 3. The CDR3 extends over 14 amino acids. The CDR3 bases are TGTGCCAGCAGCGCCTCTAGCGGGGGGAACATTCAGTACTTC. As protein: CASSASSGGNIQYF.

The J gene is TRBJ1-5, the V gene TRBV5-8; D uncertain. CDR3 length equals 15 residues. V was cut by 2 bases and J by 6 bases, with 15 bases left in between. CDR1 and CDR2 from the germline V gene are SGHTS and YDEGEE. CDR3 in amino acids: CASSFQVGGSQPQHF. The CDR3 bases are TGTGCCAGCAGCTTTCAGGTCGGAGGGAGTCAGCCCCAGCATTTT.

As for this clone: Different DNA sequences within this sample yield the same CDR3. V gene TRBV9 combines with J gene TRBJ1-1; no definite D call. Germline assignment: CDR1 SGDLS and CDR2 YYNGEE. This CDR3 contains 13 residues. The V and J ends lost 0 bases and 3 bases respectively, with 6 bases between them. CDR3 in DNA: TGTGCCAGCAGCGTAGGAGGAGACACTGAAGCTTTCTTT. Protein sequence: CASSVGGDTEAFF.

This clone was found a few times. The V call is TRBV2, the J call TRBJ2-3; no firm D call. Germline CDR1 is SNHLY and CDR2 is FYNNEI. The CDR3 has 11 amino acids. Trimming left V 5 bases short and J 6 bases short, with 6 bases between. In DNA form, the CDR3 reads TGTGCCAGCAGTACAACGGATACGCAGTATTTT. This translates into CASSTTDTQYF.

The genes are TRBV6-1 and TRBJ1-4, with 7 bases lining up with TRBD1. After removal of 1 base from V and 8 bases from J, the junction contained 4 bases not matched to a gene. Germline-derived CDR1 and CDR2 are MNHNS and SASEGT. CDR3 length equals 14 residues. For the CDR3, the DNA is TGTGCCAGCAGTGAAGGGCGGGACAGAGAAAAACTGTTTTTT. This sequence encodes CASSEGRDREKLFF.

The gene calls are TRBV6-1 and TRBJ2-3; 8 bases fit TRBD2. Germline V gene sequence: CDR1 MNHNS, CDR2 SASEGT. Losses at the gene ends were 3 bases for V and 1 base for J; bases not matched to a gene: 6. The CDR3 contains 16 residues. The CDR3 bases are TGTGCCAGCAGTGACCTCGGGGGGGTACGCACAGATACGCAGTATTTT. Protein product: CASSDLGGVRTDTQYF.

The chain has TRBV7-9 and TRBJ2-3; possibly TRBD1 for D (6 bases). Germline V gene sequence: CDR1 SEHNR, CDR2 FQNEAQ (reference sequence). The CDR3 has 14 residues. Trimming took off 6 bases at V and 0 bases at J, with 10 bases between the two ends. CDR3 amino acids: CASRGTGSTDTQYF. The DNA for the CDR3 is TGTGCCAGCAGGGGAACAGGGAGCACAGATACGCAGTATTTT.

This clone was detected once. This sequence joins TRBV5-1 and TRBJ2-3; 8 bases map to TRBD2. From germline, CDR1 is SGHRS and CDR2 YFSETQ. CDR3 length: 15 amino acids. With V trimmed by 0 bases and J by 4 bases, 4 bases remained unmatched. CDR3 nucleotide sequence: TGCGCCAGCAGCTTGGTTGCGGGAGGAGCAGATACGCAGTATTTT. Protein product: CASSLVAGGADTQYF.

This chain connects TRBV4-1 to TRBJ2-2; 8 nucleotides match TRBD2. Germline CDR1 and CDR2: MGHRA and YSYEKL. This CDR3 region has 15 residues. V shed 4 bases, J shed 0 bases, and the junction held 1 base outside the gene matches. The CDR3 sequence is CASSRSGANTGELFF. The CDR3 DNA is TGCGCCAGCAGCCGTAGCGGGGCGAACACCGGGGAGCTGTTTTTT.

The rearrangement joins TRBV7-2 to TRBJ1-1; TRBD1 is a possible D gene (6 bases). Trimming took 4 bases from V and 7 from J, leaving 13 bases between them. From germline, CDR1 is SGHTA and CDR2 FQGNSA. This CDR3 spans 13 amino acids. In DNA form, the CDR3 reads TGTGCCAGCAGCTCGGACAGTTGGGGTGAAGCTTTCTTT. Protein: CASSSDSWGEAFF.

This chain links TRBV5-4 with TRBJ1-5; possibly TRBD1 for D (6 bases). The germline CDR1 and CDR2 sequences are SGHNT and YYREEE (reference sequence). The CDR3 runs to 14 residues. V was trimmed by 5 bases and J by 0 bases, leaving 9 bases between them. The chain's CDR3 is CASRDSRSNQPQHF. CDR3 sequence (DNA): TGTGCCAGCAGGGACAGTCGTAGCAATCAGCCCCAGCATTTT.

This CDR3 reads CASSPGTGGDYGYTF. The CDR3 region has the DNA TGTGCCAGCTCACCCGGGACAGGGGGCGACTATGGCTACACCTTC. J is TRBJ1-2 and V is TRBV18; 12 nucleotides align to TRBD1. The trim removed 3 bases at V and 3 bases at J, leaving 2 bases unmatched. The CDR3 loop spans 15 amino acids. From germline, CDR1 is KGHSH and CDR2 LQKENI.

The chain recombines TRBV5-1 with TRBJ1-4; 8 bases align to TRBD1. This CDR3 is 16 amino acids long. Trimming took 0 bases from V and 5 from J; bases not matched to a gene: 6. Germline V CDR1 and CDR2: SGHRS, YFSETQ. The CDR3 sequence is CASSLVGQGLNEKLFF. Written as DNA, the CDR3 is TGCGCCAGCAGCTTGGTCGGACAGGGCCTAAATGAAAAACTGTTTTTT.

The chain is built from TRBV28 and TRBJ1-5; 8 positions match TRBD1. The trim removed 7 bases at V and 7 bases at J, leaving 12 bases unmatched. The CDR3 is 15 amino acids. From germline, CDR1 is MDHEN and CDR2 SYDVKM. The chain's CDR3 is CASTSDREEGQPQHF. The DNA of the CDR3 is TGTGCCAGCACCTCGGACAGGGAAGAGGGACAGCCCCAGCATTTT.

The chain links TRBV9 to TRBJ2-3, with D possibly matching TRBD1 (6 bases). The germline V gene encodes CDR1 SGDLS and CDR2 YYNGEE. Trimming left V 4 bases short and J 1 base short, with 10 bases between. This CDR3 spans 14 amino acids. The DNA of the CDR3 is TGTGCCAGCAGCCCAGGGGTGGGCACAGATACGCAGTATTTT. Translating gives CASSPGVGTDTQYF.

The rearrangement joins TRBV9 to TRBJ2-2; no firm D call. Trimming shortened V by 0 bases and J by 6 bases, and 6 bases separated the two germline ends. Germline CDR1 reads SGDLS; CDR2 reads YYNGEE. The CDR3 has 13 amino acids. The CDR3 DNA sequence: TGTGCCAGCAGCGTAGAACCAGCCGGGGAGCTGTTTTTT. Its translation: CASSVEPAGELFF.

V is TRBV7-9 and J is TRBJ2-7, with D maybe TRBD1 (5 bases). CDR3 size: 14 residues. Germline V gene data show CDR1 as SEHNR and CDR2 as FQNEAQ (reference sequence). The V end lost 5 bases, the J end lost 3 bases, and 14 bases lay between the germline ends. CDR3 residues: CASSRYLTDYEQYF. CDR3 bases: TGTGCCAGCAGCCGCTACTTGACAGACTACGAGCAGTACTTC.

V and J are TRBV6-1 and TRBJ2-1; TRBD2 aligns across 11 bases. V was clipped by 3 bases and J by 5 bases; unmatched bases: 6. This CDR3 is built from 16 residues. Germline CDR1 MNHNS, CDR2 SASEGT. The CDR3 here is CASSDFVAGGDNEQFF. As DNA, the CDR3 is TGTGCCAGCAGTGACTTTGTAGCGGGGGGGGACAATGAGCAGTTCTTC.

The chain couples TRBV10-1 to TRBJ2-1, with a weak D call TRBD1 (5 bases). The V end lost 3 bases, the J end lost 1 base, and 10 bases lay between the germline ends. The CDR3 spans 15 residues. Germline CDR1 and CDR2: WNHNN and SYGVQD (reference sequence). CDR3: CASSDQGMSYNEQFF. DNA for the CDR3: TGCGCCAGCAGTGATCAGGGAATGTCCTACAATGAGCAGTTCTTC.

The chain carries TRBV6-6 and TRBJ2-4; 7 bases fit TRBD2. In germline, CDR1 is MNHNY, CDR2 SVGAGI (reference sequence). V was pared by 6 bases and J by 0 bases, with 5 bases of the junction left unmatched. The CDR3 runs to 15 residues. CDR3 residues: CASSLVAGAKNIQYF. The DNA for the CDR3 is TGTGCCAGCAGCTTGGTAGCGGGAGCCAAAAACATTCAGTACTTC.

The V and J genes are TRBV19 and TRBJ1-2; 8 bases line up with TRBD1. Germline assignment: CDR1 LNHDA and CDR2 SQIVND (reference sequence). CDR3 length equals 13 residues. V shed 6 bases, J shed 6 bases, and the junction held 6 bases outside the gene matches. CDR3 amino acids: CASRPTGEDGYTF. The CDR3 nucleotides read TGTGCCAGTAGACCGACAGGGGAGGATGGCTACACCTTC.

In its sample, this clone was seen a few times. The chain joins TRBV9 to TRBJ1-1; weak D call: TRBD1 (6 bases). The CDR3 is made up of 14 amino acids. Per germline, CDR1 SGDLS and CDR2 YYNGEE. The V and J ends lost 0 bases and 1 base respectively, with 7 bases between them. CDR3 protein: CASSVGTANTEAFF. Here the CDR3 DNA reads TGTGCCAGCAGCGTAGGGACAGCGAACACTGAAGCTTTCTTT. Supplemented by reference TRBV9 and TRBJ1-1, the full variable domain reads DSGVTQTPKHLITATGQRVTLRCSPRSGDLSVYWYQQSLDQGLQFLIQYYNGEERAKGNILERFSAQQFPDLHSELNLSSLELGDSALYFCASSVGTANTEAFFGQGTRLTVV.

This chain uses TRBV5-1 with TRBJ1-1; D is perhaps TRBD1 (6 bases). V lost 2 bases to trimming and J lost 0 bases, with 17 bases between them. This CDR3 spans 17 amino acids. From germline, CDR1 is SGHRS and CDR2 YFSETQ. The CDR3 DNA follows: TGCGCCAGCAGCTTAGAGGGCCCCACAGGGATGAACACTGAAGCTTTCTTT. It translates to CASSLEGPTGMNTEAFF. The variable domain in full, with the rest retrieved from reference TRBV5-1 and TRBJ1-1, is KAGVTQTPRYLIKTRGQQVTLSCSPISGHRSVSWYQQTPGQGLQFLFEYFSETQRNKGNFPGRFSGRQFSNSRSEMNVSTLELGDSALYLCASSLEGPTGMNTEAFFGQGTRLTVV.

This clone was counted a single time. The V and J genes are TRBV7-2 and TRBJ2-1; no firm D call. This CDR3 is built from 14 residues. V was trimmed by 1 base and J by 7 bases, leaving 11 bases between them. CDR1 SGHTA and CDR2 FQGNSA come from the germline V gene. Here the CDR3 reads CASSLVLQRNEQFF. The CDR3 coding sequence is TGTGCCAGCAGCTTAGTCCTGCAGAGGAATGAGCAGTTCTTC.

The chain carries TRBV18 and TRBJ1-5, with 7 bases matching TRBD1. Germline CDR1 and CDR2: KGHSH and LQKENI. V shed 3 bases and J 2 bases; nucleotides not matched to a gene: 4. The CDR3 contains 15 residues. DNA of the CDR3: TGTGCCAGCTCACCGACAGGGTCCGGCAATCAGCCCCAGCATTTT. Translating it yields CASSPTGSGNQPQHF.

V usage is TRBV6-5 and J usage is TRBJ2-3; 9 bases map to TRBD1. In germline, CDR1 is MNHEY, CDR2 SVGAGI. The trim removed 6 bases at V and 6 bases at J, leaving 7 bases unmatched. The CDR3 has 14 residues. The CDR3 spells CASSYRGRVDTQYF. Here the CDR3 DNA reads TGTGCCAGCAGCTACAGGGGGCGCGTGGATACGCAGTATTTT.

The rearrangement joins TRBV13 to TRBJ2-7; TRBD1 might be the D (6 bases). The germline CDR1 and CDR2 sequences are PRHDT and FYEKMQ (reference sequence). The germline V and J ends were trimmed by 3 bases and 5 bases, with 14 bases remaining between them. The CDR3 covers 14 residues. CDR3 bases: TGTGCCAGCAGCTTCTCTTACAGGGCCCACGAGCAGTACTTC. Translating it yields CASSFSYRAHEQYF.

The rearrangement uses TRBV19 and TRBJ2-5, with 12 bases identical to TRBD2. The J segment lost 1 base and the V segment lost 8 bases, leaving 2 bases of the junction unmatched. CDR1 LNHDA and CDR2 SQIVND come from the germline V gene (reference sequence). This CDR3 spans 14 amino acids. CDR3 protein: CASSSGGVQETQYF. CDR3 DNA: TGTGCCAGTTCTAGCGGGGGGGTCCAAGAGACCCAGTACTTC.

V and J are TRBV9 and TRBJ2-1; perhaps TRBD1 as D (6 bases). The germline V gene encodes CDR1 SGDLS and CDR2 YYNGEE. The CDR3 extends over 17 amino acids. V lost 4 bases and J lost 5, with 22 bases in between. The DNA of the CDR3 is TGTGCCAGCAGCAAGGGGAATTGGGCAGGGGTGGACAATGAGCAGTTCTTC. Its protein is CASSKGNWAGVDNEQFF.